This T cell receptor (beta chain) was retrieved from a study of OX40 agonist ivuxolimab in advanced cancers. Produced via immunoSEQ multiplex PCR; TCRdb's table is partial and in-frame only. The sample shows about 64,000 clones, approximately 89% of them seen only once. From germline, CDR1 is LNHDA and CDR2 SQIVND (reference sequence). V shed 6 bases and J shed 1 base, with 9 bases lying between them. The CDR3 runs to 13 residues. The TCR originated in an adult with an advanced solid tumor such as melanoma, head and neck, liver or kidney cancer. The chain is built from TRBV19 and TRBJ1-1; D is unresolved. This specimen was CD4+ or CD8+ T cells sorted from blood, taken in a trial of the OX40 agonist ivuxolimab. The CDR3 bases are TGTGCCAGTAGACCCGATCGGAACACTGAAGCTTTCTTT. Translated, it gives CASRPDRNTEAFF.